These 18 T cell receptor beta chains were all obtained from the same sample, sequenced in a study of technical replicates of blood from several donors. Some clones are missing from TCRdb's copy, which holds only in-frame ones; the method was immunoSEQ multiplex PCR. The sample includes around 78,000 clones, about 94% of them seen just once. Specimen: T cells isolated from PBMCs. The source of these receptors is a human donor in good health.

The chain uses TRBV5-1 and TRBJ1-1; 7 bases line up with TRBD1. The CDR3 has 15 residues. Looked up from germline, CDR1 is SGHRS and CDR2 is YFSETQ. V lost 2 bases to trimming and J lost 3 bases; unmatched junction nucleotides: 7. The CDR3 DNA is TGCGCCAGCAGCTTCTCTGGACAGGAGCACACTGAAGCTTTCTTT. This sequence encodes CASSFSGQEHTEAFF.

The CDR3 region is CSARDRGQAGYTF. The CDR3 DNA reads TGCAGCGCTCGGGACAGGGGGCAGGCAGGCTACACCTTC. The chain has TRBV29-1 and TRBJ1-2; 12 nucleotides agree with TRBD1. CDR1 is SQVTM, CDR2 ANQGSEA, per germline. This CDR3 has 13 amino acids. Unmatched junction bases numbered 8, after V lost 7 bases and J lost 8 bases.

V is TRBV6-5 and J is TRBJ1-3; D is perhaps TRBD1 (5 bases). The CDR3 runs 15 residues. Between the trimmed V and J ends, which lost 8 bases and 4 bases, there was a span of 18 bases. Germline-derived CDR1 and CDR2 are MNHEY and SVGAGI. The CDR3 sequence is CASGRDFLDGNTIYF. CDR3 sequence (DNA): TGTGCCAGCGGCCGGGACTTTCTGGACGGAAACACCATATATTTT.

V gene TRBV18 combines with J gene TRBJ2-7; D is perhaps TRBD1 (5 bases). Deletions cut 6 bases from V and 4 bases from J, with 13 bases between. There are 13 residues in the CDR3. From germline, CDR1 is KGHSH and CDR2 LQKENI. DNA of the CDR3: TGTGCCAGCTCCCTGCAGGGAATGTACGAGCAGTACTTC. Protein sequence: CASSLQGMYEQYF.

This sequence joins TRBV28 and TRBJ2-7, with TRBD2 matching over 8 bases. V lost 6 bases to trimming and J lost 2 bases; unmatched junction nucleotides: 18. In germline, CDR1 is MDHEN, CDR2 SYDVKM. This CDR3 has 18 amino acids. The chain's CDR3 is CASRSRWRMSGLAYEQYF. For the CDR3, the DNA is TGTGCCAGCAGATCACGGTGGAGGATGTCGGGACTAGCCTACGAGCAGTACTTC.

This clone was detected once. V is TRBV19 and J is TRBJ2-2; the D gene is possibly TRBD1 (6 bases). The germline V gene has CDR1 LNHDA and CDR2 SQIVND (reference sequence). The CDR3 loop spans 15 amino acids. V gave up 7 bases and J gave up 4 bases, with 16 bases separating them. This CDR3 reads CASKLTGPSTGELFF. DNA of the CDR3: TGTGCCAGTAAATTGACAGGACCATCCACCGGGGAGCTGTTTTTT. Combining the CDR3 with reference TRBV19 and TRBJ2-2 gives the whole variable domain DGGITQSPKYLFRKEGQNVTLSCEQNLNHDAMYWYRQDPGQGLRLIYYSQIVNDFQKGDIAEGYSVSREKKESFPLTVTSAQKNPTAFYLCASKLTGPSTGELFFGEGSRLTVL.

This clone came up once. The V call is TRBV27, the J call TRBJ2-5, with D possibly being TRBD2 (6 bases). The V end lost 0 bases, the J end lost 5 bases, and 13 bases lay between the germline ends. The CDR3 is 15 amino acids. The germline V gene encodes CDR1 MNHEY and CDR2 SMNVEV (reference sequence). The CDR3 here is CASSLSEGRRETQYF. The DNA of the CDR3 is TGTGCCAGCAGTTTATCAGAGGGGAGGCGGGAGACCCAGTACTTC.

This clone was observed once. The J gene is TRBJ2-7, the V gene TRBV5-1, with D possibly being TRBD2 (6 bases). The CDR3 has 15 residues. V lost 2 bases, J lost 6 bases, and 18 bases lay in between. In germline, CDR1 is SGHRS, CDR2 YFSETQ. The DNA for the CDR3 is TGCGCCAGCAGCTTCAGGGACTGGGGGTTGGGCGAGCAGTACTTC. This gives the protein CASSFRDWGLGEQYF.

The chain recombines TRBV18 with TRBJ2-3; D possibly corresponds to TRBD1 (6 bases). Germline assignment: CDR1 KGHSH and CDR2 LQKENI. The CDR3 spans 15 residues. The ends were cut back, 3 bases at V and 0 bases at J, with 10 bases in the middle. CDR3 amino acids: CASSPDSASTDTQYF. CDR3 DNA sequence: TGTGCCAGCTCACCGGACAGTGCTAGCACAGATACGCAGTATTTT. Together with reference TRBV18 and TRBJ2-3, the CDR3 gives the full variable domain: NAGVMQNPRHLVRRRGQEARLRCSPMKGHSHVYWYRQLPEEGLKFMVYLQKENIIDESGMPKERFSAEFPKEGPSILRIQQVVRGDSAAYFCASSPDSASTDTQYFGPGTRLTVL.

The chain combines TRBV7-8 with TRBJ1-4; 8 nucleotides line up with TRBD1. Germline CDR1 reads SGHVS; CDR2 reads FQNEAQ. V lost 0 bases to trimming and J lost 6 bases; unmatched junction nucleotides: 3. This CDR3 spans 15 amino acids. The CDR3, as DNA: TGTGCCAGCAGCTTAGCTCAGGGGGCTTATGAAAAACTGTTTTTT. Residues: CASSLAQGAYEKLFF.

CDR3: CASSLHSYSNQPQHF. Written as DNA, the CDR3 is TGTGCCAGCAGTTTACACAGCTATAGCAATCAGCCCCAGCATTTT. V usage is TRBV28 and J usage is TRBJ1-5; D remains ambiguous. Looked up from germline, CDR1 is MDHEN and CDR2 is SYDVKM. The CDR3 length is 15 residues. V lost 2 bases and J lost 0, with 8 bases in between.

CDR3 residues: CASSRDRPIAIRPQHF. CDR3 in DNA: TGTGCCAGTAGTCGAGACAGGCCTATAGCAATCAGGCCCCAGCATTTT. The genes are TRBV19 and TRBJ1-5; the D gene is possibly TRBD1 (6 bases). The CDR3 has 16 residues. Germline V gene sequence: CDR1 LNHDA, CDR2 SQIVND (reference sequence). The V end lost 5 bases, the J end lost 9 bases, and 23 bases lay between the germline ends.

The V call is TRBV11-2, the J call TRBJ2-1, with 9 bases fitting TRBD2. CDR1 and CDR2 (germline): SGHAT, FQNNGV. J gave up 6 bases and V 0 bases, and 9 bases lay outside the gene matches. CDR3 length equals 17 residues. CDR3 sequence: CASSLDSRLAGLNEQFF. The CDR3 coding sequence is TGTGCCAGCAGCTTAGATAGTCGGCTAGCGGGACTCAATGAGCAGTTCTTC. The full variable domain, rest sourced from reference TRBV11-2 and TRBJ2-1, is EAGVAQSPRYKIIEKRQSVAFWCNPISGHATLYWYQQILGQGPKLLIQFQNNGVVDDSQLPKDRFSAERLKGVDSTLKIQPAKLEDSAVYLCASSLDSRLAGLNEQFFGPGTRLTVL.

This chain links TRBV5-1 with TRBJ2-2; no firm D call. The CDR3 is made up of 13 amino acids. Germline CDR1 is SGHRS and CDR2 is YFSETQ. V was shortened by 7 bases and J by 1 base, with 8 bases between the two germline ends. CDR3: CASFLGNTGELFF. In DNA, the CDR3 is TGCGCCAGCTTTCTAGGGAACACCGGGGAGCTGTTTTTT.

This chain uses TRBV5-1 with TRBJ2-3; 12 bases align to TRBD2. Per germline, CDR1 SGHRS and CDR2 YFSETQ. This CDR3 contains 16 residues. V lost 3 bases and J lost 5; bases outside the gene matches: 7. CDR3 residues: CASSSSSGRGRDTQYF. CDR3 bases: TGCGCCAGCAGCTCGTCTAGCGGGAGGGGGCGAGATACGCAGTATTTT.

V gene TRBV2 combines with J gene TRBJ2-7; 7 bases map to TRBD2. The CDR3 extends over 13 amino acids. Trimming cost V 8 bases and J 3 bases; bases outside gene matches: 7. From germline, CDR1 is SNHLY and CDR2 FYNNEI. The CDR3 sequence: CASGEGGSYEQYF. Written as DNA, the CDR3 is TGTGCCAGCGGCGAGGGAGGGAGCTACGAGCAGTACTTC.

DNA of the CDR3: TGTGCCACCAGCATTCGGGGGACAGGGGACGAGCAGTACTTC. Translated, it gives CATSIRGTGDEQYF. V and J are TRBV15 and TRBJ2-7; the match to TRBD1 covers 10 bases. The V gene end was trimmed by 4 bases and the J gene end by 5 bases; junction bases not matched to a gene: 5. CDR1 is LNHNV, CDR2 YYDKDF, per germline (reference sequence). This CDR3 contains 14 residues.

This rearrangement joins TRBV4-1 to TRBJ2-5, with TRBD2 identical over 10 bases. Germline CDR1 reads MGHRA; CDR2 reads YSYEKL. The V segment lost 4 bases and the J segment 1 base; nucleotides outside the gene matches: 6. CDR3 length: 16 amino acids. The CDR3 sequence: CASSPTSGNSQETQYF. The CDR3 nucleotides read TGCGCCAGCAGCCCCACTAGCGGGAACAGCCAAGAGACCCAGTACTTC.